These 2 T cell receptor beta chains came from one sample sequenced in a study of blood T cells in healthy people across ages. A second roughly 7 to 12 cycle PCR used barcoded and J-beta primers. TCRdb re-derived calls from the 5' RACE reads in MiXCR, one entry per CDR3 protein. The sample holds under 2,000,000 distinct CDR3 sequences, less than 50% seen once. Sequenced input: blood. The receptor source for this set is a woman aged 40 to 55 in good health.

In nucleotides, the CDR3 is TGTGCCATCAACAGGGGTCCCGGCACAGATACGCAGTATTTT. Residues: CAINRGPGTDTQYF. The gene calls are TRBV10-3 and TRBJ2-3, with 7 bases fitting TRBD1. Germline V lookup: CDR1 ENHRY, CDR2 SYGVKD. This CDR3 comprises 14 residues. The ends lost 7 bases at V and 1 base at J; junction bases unmatched: 5.

This clonotype came up a few times. The chain has TRBV29-1 and TRBJ1-2, with a weak D call TRBD1 (5 bases). CDR3 length equals 13 residues. The ends were cut back, 7 bases at V and 4 bases at J, with 16 bases in the middle. The germline V gene has CDR1 SQVTM and CDR2 ANQGSEA. This CDR3 reads CSATGTNVYGYTF. For the CDR3, the DNA is TGCAGCGCCACCGGGACGAATGTCTATGGCTACACCTTC. The full variable domain, in which reference TRBV29-1 and TRBJ1-2 provide the parts outside the CDR3, is SAVISQKPSRDICQRGTSLTIQCQVDSQVTMMFWYRQQPGQSLTLIATANQGSEATYESGFVIDKFPISRPNLTFSTLTVSNMSPEDSSIYLCSATGTNVYGYTFGSGTRLTVV.